This TCR beta chain stems from a study of cytomegalovirus exposure and HLA in healthy donors. Study context: Unique TCRs numbering around 85 million, obtained from HLA-typed donors, made up an early data release.

It was with 60 Vbeta and 13 Jbeta primers that the PCR ran. Measured with immunoSEQ multiplex PCR; TCRdb has only the in-frame clones, and not every one. The data contain roughly 110,000 clones, around 80% of them singletons. CDR3 size: 12 residues. Looked up from germline, CDR1 is KGHSH and CDR2 is LQKENI. V dropped 3 bases and J dropped 11; count of bases not matched to a gene: 4. The J gene is TRBJ1-1, the V gene TRBV18; 9 positions match TRBD1. This TCR was recovered from a man in his 60s in good health and CMV-seronegative. The sample was PBMCs. CDR3 amino acids: CASSPRQGEAFF. The CDR3 nucleotides are TGTGCCAGCTCACCGAGACAGGGGGAGGCTTTCTTT.